This T cell receptor (beta chain) came from a study of beta chain features in type 1 diabetes (dated by TCRdb to between 2017 and 2018). About the investigation overall: Mean age, gender distribution, total cell number and subset yield were not different between patients and healthy donors. The study compared the TCRB repertoires of sorted circulating CD4+ T cell subsets in recently diagnosed type 1 diabetes patients with those in matched healthy donors. Naive and central memory subsets were obtained from all 30 or so donors, but regulatory and stem cell-like memory subsets were isolated from only 8 patients and 8 healthy donors. A total of about 100 million sorted cells were examined across all samples, and RNA yield correlated strongly with the number of cells per subset.

From each donor, a single peripheral blood sample of 100 to 150 mL on average was drawn into heparinised tubes. A BD FACSAria II and a panel including CD45RO, CCR7, CD25, CD127, CD95 and CD27 were used to sort naive, central memory, regulatory and stem cell-like memory CD4+ T cells. Every sorted population had a purity above 98%. PBMCs were isolated right away by Lymphoprep density gradient centrifugation and were stained directly, without culture. Samples were stained and sorted in pairs, with one healthy donor and one patient per experiment, so that batch effects were minimized. On the study overall, not on this receptor specifically: Type 1 diabetes patients showed a moderate but significant shortening of TCRB CDR3 length in all four CD4+ subsets. Naive, central memory and regulatory TCRB repertoires appeared to be more alike among patients than among healthy donors. Patients with type 1 diabetes made fewer insertions and deleted more nucleotides at VDJ recombination sites, implying thymic rearrangement abnormalities. Only small numbers of individuals were included in the HLA sub-analyses, which left unresolved whether HLA type had any influence on TCRB rearrangement. PCR may preferentially amplify shorter templates, but because patient and control samples were amplified and corrected together, any resulting skew would affect both groups equally. Because cDNA was sequenced instead of genomic DNA, activated cells with high expression could be over-represented, although the groups did not differ in activation or CD3 levels.

The entire amount of isolated RNA was reverse transcribed using the High Capacity cDNA Reverse Transcription Kit, so the sequenced TCRB transcripts were expressed ones. Naive, central memory and regulatory T cell samples underwent deep immunoSEQ sequencing, averaging around 3.7 million total reads per sample. Sorted cells were lysed in RLT buffer and RNA was extracted with DNase-treated RNeasy Micro or Mini kits, depending on cell number. Each cell subset was processed on its own to prevent cross-contamination, while patient and healthy donor samples were processed together. The immunoSEQ multiplex PCR was used to amplify TCRB sequences from cDNA, generating 87-bp fragments that spanned the CDR3 region. Sequencing of the amplicons was performed on the Illumina HiSeq platform. As for how the authors treated the data: Synthetic template baselines were used to correct PCR bias computationally, reads within Hamming distance 2 were collapsed, and singletons that could not be merged were discarded. By aligning reads against IMGT, V, D and J genes, CDR3 length, and insertions or deletions at six rearrangement sites were assigned. Within each subset, clonotype counts were normalized to sorted cell number, after which true diversity and Gini coefficients were computed with the tcR R package. The overlap coefficient, calculated on TCRB nucleotide sequences, was used to quantify repertoire sharing. The clones in this table, taken by TCRdb from immuneACCESS, are in-frame only. Not every clone is retained; where verified, under half of the shortfall comes from an unresolved V gene, and the cause of the rest is unknown. V, J and clone size reflect that table, while D and trimming were determined from the DNA. The sample includes under 200,000 clones, with roughly 9.1% observed a single time. Together, the top ten hold around 2.5% of the sample.

The junction shows trimming of 2 bases on V and 5 bases on J, plus 15 bases between the germline ends. CDR3 length: 15 amino acids, cysteine to phenylalanine. The entry retains the CDR3 DNA only, 45 bases that are in frame from base 1. Reading the germline V gene gives CDR1 KGHSH and CDR2 LQKENI. This clone was detected a few times. This receptor's antigen is unknown. Within one base of it there is no much larger clone, and no base qualities were kept. The receptor comes from a woman younger than 30 in good health. The sample was central memory CD4+ T cells from blood. The chain links TRBV18 with TRBJ1-2, and the D gene may be TRBD1, 6 bases matching. The nucleotide sequence reads TGTGCCAGCTCACCAGGTGCAGGGGTGGAGTATGGCTACACCTTC. This yields the protein CASSPGAGVEYGYTF. The variable domain in full, with residues beyond the CDR3 obtained from the reference TRBV18 and TRBJ1-2 genes, is NAGVMQNPRHLVRRRGQEARLRCSPMKGHSHVYWYRQLPEEGLKFMVYLQKENIIDESGMPKERFSAEFPKEGPSILRIQQVVRGDSAAYFCASSPGAGVEYGYTFGSGTRLTVV.